The 5 T cell receptor beta chains below come from one sample, sequenced in a study of early T cells in non-severe SARS-CoV-2 infection. TCRdb re-called the 5' RACE reads with MiXCR, one entry per CDR3 protein. The profile shows 55,000 to 70,000 distinct CDR3 sequences, roughly 12% of them singletons. Sample: whole blood. Receptors were obtained from an adult who was a healthcare worker with PCR-confirmed SARS-CoV-2 infection or an uninfected control (not recorded which).

The rearrangement links TRBV5-1 to TRBJ1-6; 8 nucleotides align to TRBD1. The CDR3 runs 16 residues. CDR1 and CDR2 from the germline V gene are SGHRS and YFSETQ. Germline trimming cut 0 bases from V and 10 bases from J; bases unmatched to any gene: 9. The CDR3 loop is CASSLGDRTGRSPLHF. The CDR3 DNA reads as TGCGCCAGCAGCTTGGGTGATCGGACAGGGAGGTCACCCCTCCACTTT.

The chain is built from TRBV18 and TRBJ1-5; 7 nucleotides align to TRBD1. Germline-derived CDR1 and CDR2 are KGHSH and LQKENI. The CDR3 sequence is 14 residues long. J gave up 5 bases and V 8 bases, and 9 bases lay outside the gene matches. This chain's CDR3 is CASLGRQGDQPQHF. The CDR3 region has the DNA TGTGCCAGCCTTGGGAGACAGGGCGATCAGCCCCAGCATTTT.

Points on this clonotype: This clone may be a read error of a much larger clone one base away. The V and J genes are TRBV7-9 and TRBJ1-1; 7 nucleotides match TRBD1. The CDR3 contains 15 residues. Germline V gene data show CDR1 as SEHNR and CDR2 as FQNEAQ (reference sequence). Germline trimming cut 2 bases from V and 9 bases from J; bases unmatched to any gene: 12. The CDR3 sequence is CASSLPGDSSGKAFF. The CDR3, as DNA: TGTGCCAGCAGCTTACCAGGGGACAGCTCCGGCAAAGCTTTCTTT.

The chain carries TRBV6-6 and TRBJ2-7; 8 positions match TRBD1. With 5 bases clipped from V and 2 bases from J, the junction kept 8 bases outside the gene matches. The CDR3 is made up of 15 amino acids. Looked up from germline, CDR1 is MNHNY and CDR2 is SVGAGI (reference sequence). The CDR3 bases are TGTGCCAGCAGTATACAGGGGGGAATAACCTACGAGCAGTACTTC. This codes for CASSIQGGITYEQYF.

This clonotype appeared many times. DNA of the CDR3: TGCAGTGCTAGGGAAGGAGGCCCGGGCACTGAAGCTTTCTTT. As protein: CSAREGGPGTEAFF. This chain uses TRBV20-1 with TRBJ1-1; D is undetermined. Trimming removed 3 bases from V and 4 bases from J, with 15 bases in between. The germline V gene has CDR1 DFQATT and CDR2 SNEGSKA (reference sequence). This CDR3 comprises 14 residues.